Following are 20 T cell receptor beta chains from one sample sequenced in a study of cytomegalovirus exposure and HLA in healthy donors. Primers for the PCR totalled 60 Vbeta and 13 Jbeta. Sequencing used immunoSEQ multiplex PCR; TCRdb keeps in-frame clones, though not all of them. The sample has some 140,000 clones, 70% to 80% seen once. The sequenced sample was PBMCs. All receptors come from a woman aged 45 to 65 in good health and CMV-seropositive.

This chain joins TRBV9 and TRBJ2-7; maybe TRBD2 (6 bases). CDR1 is SGDLS and CDR2 is YYNGEE in the germline V gene. Trimming cost V 4 bases and J 3 bases, with 17 bases left between them. This CDR3 is built from 15 residues. The CDR3 region is CASSPAGTSHYEQYF. The CDR3 DNA reads TGTGCCAGCAGCCCCGCCGGGACTTCCCACTACGAGCAGTACTTC.

This clone has just one count. J is TRBJ2-3 and V is TRBV9; 7 bases map to TRBD1. V shed 7 bases, J shed 2 bases, and the junction held 4 bases outside the gene matches. The CDR3 runs to 13 residues. CDR1 SGDLS and CDR2 YYNGEE come from the germline V gene. CDR3 in DNA: TGTGCCAGCCACAGGGGCCTCACAGATACGCAGTATTTT. Translating gives CASHRGLTDTQYF. Complete variable domain (other parts from reference TRBV9 and TRBJ2-3): DSGVTQTPKHLITATGQRVTLRCSPRSGDLSVYWYQQSLDQGLQFLIQYYNGEERAKGNILERFSAQQFPDLHSELNLSSLELGDSALYFCASHRGLTDTQYFGPGTRLTVL.

This rearrangement joins TRBV6-5 to TRBJ1-6, with D perhaps TRBD1 (5 bases). The CDR3 totals 15 residues. V was trimmed by 7 bases and J by 4 bases, leaving 14 bases between them. Germline V gene sequence: CDR1 MNHEY, CDR2 SVGAGI. The CDR3 sequence: CASTRGSPYNSPLHF. The CDR3 DNA reads as TGTGCCAGCACTAGGGGAAGTCCGTATAATTCACCCCTCCACTTT.

The CDR3 DNA is TGTGCCAGCAGCGACCCGGGTATCACTGAAGCTTTCTTT. This translates into CASSDPGITEAFF. This rearrangement joins TRBV5-8 to TRBJ1-1; D ambiguous. This CDR3 comprises 13 residues. V was trimmed by 4 bases and J by 4 bases, leaving 11 bases between them. Germline CDR1 reads SGHTS; CDR2 reads YDEGEE.

The chain has TRBV2 and TRBJ2-1, with 7 bases that match TRBD1. This CDR3 has 13 amino acids. The J segment lost 8 bases and the V segment lost 6 bases, leaving 7 bases of the junction unmatched. Germline values: CDR1 SNHLY, CDR2 FYNNEI. CDR3 sequence reads: CASSPRQGDEQFF. DNA of the CDR3: TGTGCCAGCAGCCCTCGACAGGGCGATGAGCAGTTCTTC.

The chain combines TRBV9 with TRBJ2-7; unclear D gene. V lost 0 bases and J lost 6, with 16 bases in between. Germline V gene lookup returns CDR1 SGDLS and CDR2 YYNGEE. The CDR3 is 15 residues long. The CDR3 loop is CASSVELVPPGEQYF. Here the CDR3 DNA reads TGTGCCAGCAGCGTAGAGTTGGTTCCCCCGGGCGAGCAGTACTTC.

The CDR3, as DNA: TGTGCCAGCAGTGAAGTTCCCCACGGGGGGCAGGGCTATAGCACAGATACGCAGTATTTT. Protein product: CASSEVPHGGQGYSTDTQYF. This chain connects TRBV2 to TRBJ2-3; possible D gene TRBD2, 7 bases. Trimming stripped 1 base from V and 0 bases from J, with 23 bases between. CDR1 and CDR2 from the germline V gene are SNHLY and FYNNEI. This CDR3 has 20 amino acids.

The rearrangement uses TRBV7-9 and TRBJ1-1; a weak D match, TRBD1 (6 bases). CDR3 length: 14 residues. Germline-derived CDR1 and CDR2 are SEHNR and FQNEAQ (reference sequence). Trimming removed 5 bases at V and 0 bases at J, with 10 bases between. Written as DNA, the CDR3 is TGTGCCAGCAGCACCACAGGGATGAACACTGAAGCTTTCTTT. Translated, it gives CASSTTGMNTEAFF.

A few counts support this clone. V usage is TRBV28 and J usage is TRBJ2-5, with a weak D call TRBD1 (5 bases). Germline CDR1 is MDHEN and CDR2 is SYDVKM. The CDR3 has 13 amino acids. Between the trimmed V and J ends, which lost 4 bases and 1 base, there was a span of 7 bases. The CDR3 bases are TGTGCCAGCAGTTCCGACAGCCAAGAGACCCAGTACTTC. Its protein is CASSSDSQETQYF.

The chain combines TRBV5-1 with TRBJ1-6, with D tentatively TRBD1 (5 bases). Trimming stripped 6 bases from V and 7 bases from J, with 17 bases between. Germline CDR1 SGHRS, CDR2 YFSETQ. The CDR3 runs 15 residues. CDR3 loop: CASTQGGRWNSPLHF. The CDR3 DNA sequence: TGCGCCAGCACCCAGGGCGGCAGATGGAATTCACCCCTCCACTTT.

This clone turned up a few times. The J gene is TRBJ2-1, the V gene TRBV15; TRBD2 aligns across 11 bases. The germline V gene encodes CDR1 LNHNV and CDR2 YYDKDF (reference sequence). The ends lost 8 bases at V and 7 bases at J; junction bases unmatched: 13. This CDR3 is built from 16 residues. CDR3 protein: CATENARLAGGNEQFF. The CDR3 coding sequence is TGTGCCACCGAAAACGCGCGTCTAGCGGGGGGTAATGAGCAGTTCTTC.

The chain joins TRBV2 to TRBJ1-4; 9 bases align to TRBD1. The CDR3 totals 13 residues. V dropped 6 bases and J dropped 5; count of bases not matched to a gene: 1. Germline assignment: CDR1 SNHLY and CDR2 FYNNEI. The CDR3 nucleotides read TGTGCCAGCAGGGGGACAGGGAATGAAAAACTGTTTTTT. Encoded protein: CASRGTGNEKLFF.

This clone was observed a single time. The chain employs TRBV6-5 and TRBJ1-5, with 7 bases matching TRBD1. CDR3 length: 13 amino acids. Germline trimming cut 7 bases from V and 3 bases from J; bases unmatched to any gene: 3. Looked up from germline, CDR1 is MNHEY and CDR2 is SVGAGI. The CDR3 region is CASKRGPNQPQHF. DNA for the CDR3: TGTGCCAGCAAAAGGGGGCCCAATCAGCCCCAGCATTTT.

This clone has only a few counts. The gene calls are TRBV30 and TRBJ2-2; 8 bases agree with TRBD1. The CDR3 consists of 13 residues. V gave up 2 bases and J gave up 5 bases; unmatched junction bases: 1. Germline V gene lookup returns CDR1 GTSNPN and CDR2 SVGIG (reference sequence). CDR3 loop: CAWSRQGTGELFF. The CDR3, as DNA: TGTGCCTGGAGTCGACAGGGGACCGGGGAGCTGTTTTTT.

The chain is built from TRBV10-3 and TRBJ2-7; D perhaps matches TRBD1 (5 bases). The germline V gene encodes CDR1 ENHRY and CDR2 SYGVKD. The CDR3 consists of 14 residues. V was cut by 3 bases and J by 5 bases, with 14 bases left in between. The CDR3 DNA is TGTGCCATCAGTGATGGTCAGGGTTCTCACGAGCAGTACTTC. It is translated as CAISDGQGSHEQYF.

The sample holds one count of this clone. The chain recombines TRBV9 with TRBJ2-1; the match to TRBD2 covers 10 bases. The CDR3 sequence is 16 residues long. Trimming took 4 bases from V and 5 from J; bases not matched to a gene: 9. Germline V lookup: CDR1 SGDLS, CDR2 YYNGEE. The CDR3 protein is CASSIRTSGEHNEQFF. The CDR3 DNA follows: TGTGCCAGCAGCATCAGAACTAGCGGGGAGCACAATGAGCAGTTCTTC. Drawing the rest from reference TRBV9 and TRBJ2-1, the complete variable domain is DSGVTQTPKHLITATGQRVTLRCSPRSGDLSVYWYQQSLDQGLQFLIQYYNGEERAKGNILERFSAQQFPDLHSELNLSSLELGDSALYFCASSIRTSGEHNEQFFGPGTRLTVL.

The gene calls are TRBV10-3 and TRBJ1-5; D remains ambiguous. Germline V gene lookup returns CDR1 ENHRY and CDR2 SYGVKD. This CDR3 is 18 amino acids long. V lost 0 bases, J lost 1 base, and 16 bases lay in between. CDR3: CAISESTRGSGSNQPQHF. DNA for the CDR3: TGTGCCATCAGTGAGTCGACTCGGGGTTCGGGCAGCAATCAGCCCCAGCATTTT.

The table lists this clone with a count of one. The chain employs TRBV27 and TRBJ2-5; 8 bases match TRBD2. Per the germline V gene, CDR1 is MNHEY and CDR2 is SMNVEV (reference sequence). V was clipped by 3 bases and J by 11 bases; unmatched bases: 14. The CDR3 runs 15 residues. In DNA form, the CDR3 reads TGTGCCAGCAGTTTGGGGCCCGCGGGGGGTCCGATACAGTACTTC. This gives the protein CASSLGPAGGPIQYF.

The V and J genes are TRBV30 and TRBJ2-3; D not certain. Trimming pared 5 bases from V and 2 bases from J, leaving 8 bases between. Looked up from germline, CDR1 is GTSNPN and CDR2 is SVGIG (reference sequence). CDR3 length equals 12 residues. The DNA of the CDR3 is TGTGCCTGGCGATGGGCCACAGATACGCAGTATTTT. Translated: CAWRWATDTQYF.

The rearrangement uses TRBV4-1 and TRBJ1-1; maybe TRBD1 (6 bases). V lost 3 bases and J lost 5, with 16 bases in between. Per germline, CDR1 MGHRA and CDR2 YSYEKL. The CDR3 totals 15 residues. The CDR3: CASSQQNKGVTEAFF. CDR3 nucleotides: TGCGCCAGCAGCCAGCAGAATAAGGGGGTGACTGAAGCTTTCTTT.